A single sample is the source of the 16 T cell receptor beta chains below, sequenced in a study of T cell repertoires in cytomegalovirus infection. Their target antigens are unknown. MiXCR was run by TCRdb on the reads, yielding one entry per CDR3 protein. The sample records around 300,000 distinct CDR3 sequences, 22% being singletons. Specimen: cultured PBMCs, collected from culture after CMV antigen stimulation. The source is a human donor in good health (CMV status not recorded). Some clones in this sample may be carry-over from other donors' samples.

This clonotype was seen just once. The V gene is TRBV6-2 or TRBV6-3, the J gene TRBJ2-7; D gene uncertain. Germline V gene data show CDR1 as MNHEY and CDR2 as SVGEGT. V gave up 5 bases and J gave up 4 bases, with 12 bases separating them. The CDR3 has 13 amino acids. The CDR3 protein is CASSLDSRYEQYF. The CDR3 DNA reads TGTGCCAGCAGTCTGGATTCAAGATACGAGCAGTACTTC.

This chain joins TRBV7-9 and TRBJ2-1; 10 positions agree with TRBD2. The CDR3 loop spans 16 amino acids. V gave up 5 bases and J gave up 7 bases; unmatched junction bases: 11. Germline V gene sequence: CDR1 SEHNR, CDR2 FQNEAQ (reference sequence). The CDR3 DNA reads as TGTGCCAGCAGCAGAGGGCCTAGCGGGAGACGGAATGAGCAGTTCTTC. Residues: CASSRGPSGRRNEQFF.

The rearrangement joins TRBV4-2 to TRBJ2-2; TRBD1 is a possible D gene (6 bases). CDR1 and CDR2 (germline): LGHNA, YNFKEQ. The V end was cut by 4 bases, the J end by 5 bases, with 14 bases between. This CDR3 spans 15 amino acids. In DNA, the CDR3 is TGTGCCAGCAGCCCACAAACCAGGGGAACCGGGGAGCTGTTTTTT. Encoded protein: CASSPQTRGTGELFF.

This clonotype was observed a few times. The CDR3 bases are TGTGCCAGCAGTTTCGAGGGCCGTGAAGCTTTCTTT. Protein product: CASSFEGREAFF. This rearrangement joins TRBV28 to TRBJ1-1; D ambiguous. CDR1 and CDR2 (germline): MDHEN, SYDVKM. V was cut by 3 bases and J by 7 bases, with 9 bases left in between. The CDR3 length is 12 residues.

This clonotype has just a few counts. CDR3 sequence: CASSIGWSRGDYNEQFF. The CDR3 nucleotides read TGTGCCAGTAGTATAGGTTGGAGCAGGGGGGACTACAATGAGCAGTTCTTC. This sequence joins TRBV19 and TRBJ2-1; D might be TRBD1 (7 bases). CDR3 size: 17 residues. Germline-derived CDR1 and CDR2 are LNHDA and SQIVND (reference sequence). V dropped 1 base and J dropped 3 bases, with 16 bases sitting between them. The whole variable domain, filled in from reference TRBV19 and TRBJ2-1, reads DGGITQSPKYLFRKEGQNVTLSCEQNLNHDAMYWYRQDPGQGLRLIYYSQIVNDFQKGDIAEGYSVSREKKESFPLTVTSAQKNPTAFYLCASSIGWSRGDYNEQFFGPGTRLTVL.

DNA of the CDR3: TGCAGTGCTAGTGATCAGCCCCAGCATTTT. Translating it yields CSASDQPQHF. The gene calls are TRBV20-1 and TRBJ1-5; unclear D gene. This CDR3 is 10 amino acids long. The V and J ends lost 3 bases and 5 bases respectively, with 2 bases between them. CDR1 DFQATT and CDR2 SNEGSKA come from the germline V gene (reference sequence).

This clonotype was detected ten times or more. The CDR3, as DNA: TGTGCCAGCAGAAAGGGACAGGGCAACGAAAAACTGTTTTTT. This translates into CASRKGQGNEKLFF. This chain joins TRBV12-3 or TRBV12-4 and TRBJ1-4; 9 bases match TRBD1. This CDR3 is built from 14 residues. The ends lost 6 bases at V and 8 bases at J; junction bases unmatched: 7.

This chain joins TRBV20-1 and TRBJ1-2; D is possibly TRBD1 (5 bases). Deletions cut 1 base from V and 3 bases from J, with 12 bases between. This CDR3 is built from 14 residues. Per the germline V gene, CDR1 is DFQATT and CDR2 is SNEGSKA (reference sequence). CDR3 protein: CSARGGSGYYGYTF. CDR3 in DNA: TGCAGTGCTAGAGGGGGGTCGGGCTACTATGGCTACACCTTC.

The CDR3 nucleotides are TGTGCCAGCAGCTCAGTACGGACAATCGAATGGGGAAACACCATATATTTT. Its protein product is CASSSVRTIEWGNTIYF. The chain joins TRBV11-2 to TRBJ1-3; a possible D gene is TRBD1 (5 bases). V lost 4 bases to trimming and J lost 4 bases, with 20 bases between them. This CDR3 spans 17 amino acids. Germline-derived CDR1 and CDR2 are SGHAT and FQNNGV. Using reference TRBV11-2 and TRBJ1-3 for the parts outside the CDR3, the full variable domain is EAGVAQSPRYKIIEKRQSVAFWCNPISGHATLYWYQQILGQGPKLLIQFQNNGVVDDSQLPKDRFSAERLKGVDSTLKIQPAKLEDSAVYLCASSSVRTIEWGNTIYFGEGSWLTVV.

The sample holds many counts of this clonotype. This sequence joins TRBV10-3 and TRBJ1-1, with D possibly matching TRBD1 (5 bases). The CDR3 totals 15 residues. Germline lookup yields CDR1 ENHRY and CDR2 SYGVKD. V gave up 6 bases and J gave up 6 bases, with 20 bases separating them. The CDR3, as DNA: TGTGCCATCAGACCCACGGGACCCCCGGGGGCTGAAGCTTTCTTT. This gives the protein CAIRPTGPPGAEAFF.

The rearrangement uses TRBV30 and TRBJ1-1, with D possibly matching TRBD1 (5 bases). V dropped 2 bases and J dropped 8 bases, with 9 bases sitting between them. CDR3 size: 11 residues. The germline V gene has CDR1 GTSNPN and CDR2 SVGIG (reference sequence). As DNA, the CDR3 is TGTGCCTGGAGTTTGGGGGGAGAAGCTTTCTTT. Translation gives CAWSLGGEAFF.

The CDR3 DNA reads as TGCGCCAGCAGCCAAGCTGGCGCTAATGGGGAGCTGTTTTTT. It specifies CASSQAGANGELFF. The rearrangement uses TRBV4-3 and TRBJ2-2; no clear D. The CDR3 is made up of 14 amino acids. The ends were cut back, 1 base at V and 8 bases at J, with 11 bases in the middle. Germline CDR1 reads LGHNA; CDR2 reads YSLEER.

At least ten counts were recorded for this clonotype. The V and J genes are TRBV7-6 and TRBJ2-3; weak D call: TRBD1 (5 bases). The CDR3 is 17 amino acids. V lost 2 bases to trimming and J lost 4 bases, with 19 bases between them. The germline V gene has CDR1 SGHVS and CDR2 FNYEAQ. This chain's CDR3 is CASSLRPTIRAADTQYF. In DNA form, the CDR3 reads TGTGCCAGCAGCTTAAGGCCAACAATCAGGGCAGCAGATACGCAGTATTTT. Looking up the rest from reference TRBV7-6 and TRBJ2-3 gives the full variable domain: GAGVSQSPRYKVTKRGQDVALRCDPISGHVSLYWYRQALGQGPEFLTYFNYEAQQDKSGLPNDRFSAERPEGSISTLTIQRTEQRDSAMYRCASSLRPTIRAADTQYFGPGTRLTVL.

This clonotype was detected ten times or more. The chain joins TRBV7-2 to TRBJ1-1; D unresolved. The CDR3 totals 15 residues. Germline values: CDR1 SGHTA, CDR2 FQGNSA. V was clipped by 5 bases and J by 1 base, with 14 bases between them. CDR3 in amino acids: CASSRTLWRNTEAFF. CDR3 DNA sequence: TGTGCCAGCAGCCGGACGCTGTGGCGGAACACTGAAGCTTTCTTT.

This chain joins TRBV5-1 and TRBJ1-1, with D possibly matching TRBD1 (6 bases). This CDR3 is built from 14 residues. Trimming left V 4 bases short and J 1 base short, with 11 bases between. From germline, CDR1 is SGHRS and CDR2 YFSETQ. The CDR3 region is CASSVEQGNTEAFF. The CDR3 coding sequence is TGCGCCAGCAGCGTGGAACAGGGGAACACTGAAGCTTTCTTT.

CDR3 region: CASSHTGTAYEKLFF. The CDR3 DNA sequence: TGTGCCAGCAGCCACACCGGGACAGCATATGAAAAACTGTTTTTT. The chain couples TRBV5-4 to TRBJ1-4; 7 nucleotides line up with TRBD1. The ends lost 4 bases at V and 6 bases at J; junction bases unmatched: 9. Germline values: CDR1 SGHNT, CDR2 YYREEE (reference sequence). CDR3 size: 15 residues.